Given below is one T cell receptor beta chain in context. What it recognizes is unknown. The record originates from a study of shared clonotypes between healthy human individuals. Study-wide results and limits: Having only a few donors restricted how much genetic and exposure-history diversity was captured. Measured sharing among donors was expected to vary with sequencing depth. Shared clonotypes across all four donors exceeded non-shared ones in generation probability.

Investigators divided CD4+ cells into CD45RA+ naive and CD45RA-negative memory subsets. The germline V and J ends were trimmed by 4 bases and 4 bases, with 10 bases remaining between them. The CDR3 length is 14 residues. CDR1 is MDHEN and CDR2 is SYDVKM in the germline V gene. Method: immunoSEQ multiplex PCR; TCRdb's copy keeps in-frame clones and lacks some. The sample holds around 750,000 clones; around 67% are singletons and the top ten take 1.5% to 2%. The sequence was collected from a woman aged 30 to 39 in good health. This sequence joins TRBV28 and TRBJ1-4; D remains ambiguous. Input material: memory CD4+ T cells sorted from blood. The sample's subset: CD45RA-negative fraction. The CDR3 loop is CASSSPGGNEKLFF. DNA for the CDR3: TGTGCCAGCAGTTCCCCCGGAGGTAATGAAAAACTGTTTTTT.